The source of this T cell receptor (beta chain) is a study of cytomegalovirus exposure and HLA in healthy donors. Study-wide context: HLA-typed donors were the source of about 85 million unique TCRs, which an early data release held. Study findings and constraints: A missense DCLRE1C variant was associated with V- and J-gene trimming of TCR beta chains in a later analysis, and an independent cohort replicated the association. Excluded were some V segments that proved indistinguishable, including TRBV6-2 and TRBV6-3.

PCR amplification relied on 60 Vbeta primers (plus 13 Jbeta primers). Sequenced by immunoSEQ multiplex PCR; TCRdb stores in-frame clones only, minus some. The sample lists some 200,000 clones; just under 70% were seen once. There are 15 residues in the CDR3. V shed 10 bases and J 4 bases; nucleotides not matched to a gene: 11. Germline lookup yields CDR1 SNHLY and CDR2 FYNNEI. A remark on this clone: Its target is unknown.

Sequencing was carried out using PBMCs. The receptor was derived from a man aged 40-55 years in good health and CMV-seropositive. The V call is TRBV2, the J call TRBJ1-4; 8 bases fit TRBD1. Here the CDR3 reads CATRSLTGVNEKLFF. The DNA of the CDR3 is TGTGCCACCCGATCCCTGACAGGGGTTAATGAAAAACTGTTTTTT.